The sequence of this T cell receptor beta chain was determined in a study of T cell responses to AZD1222 COVID-19 vaccine. Study results and limitations: Females outnumbered males among donors, who were mostly white British; clonal diversity was possibly underestimated.

In regard to this clone: What it recognizes is unknown.

The CDR3 spans 13 residues. V was cut by 1 base and J by 7 bases, with 8 bases left in between. Per germline, CDR1 LNHDA and CDR2 SQIVND (reference sequence). Clones were sequenced by immunoSEQ multiplex PCR, and TCRdb holds only the in-frame ones, with some missing. The sample contains 90,000 to 120,000 clones, roughly 91% of which appear only once. This receptor was identified in an adult in good health. The sequences come from peripheral blood, collected on day 0 of AZD1222 vaccination. This chain uses TRBV19 with TRBJ1-5; D perhaps matches TRBD1 (5 bases). CDR3 bases: TGTGCCAGTAGTATAGGGGGCGGACAGCCCCAGCATTTT. Amino acids: CASSIGGGQPQHF.